The 16 T cell receptor beta chains below all came from one sample that was sequenced in a study of siplizumab effects on memory and regulatory T cells. Their antigens are not known. An approximately six-day coculture at 37°C was performed with the mixed lymphocyte reaction cells. Measured with immunoSEQ multiplex PCR; TCRdb has only the in-frame clones, and not every one. The profile shows 15,000 to 20,000 clones, 45% to 60% of them singletons. The material sequenced was CFSE-low (dividing) CD4+ T cells sorted from an allogeneic mixed lymphocyte reaction. These TCRs come from a human donor in good health; the cells came from an allogeneic mixed lymphocyte reaction.

This chain joins TRBV4-2 and TRBJ1-2; a possible D gene is TRBD1 (6 bases). The germline V gene has CDR1 LGHNA and CDR2 YNFKEQ. V lost 3 bases and J lost 4, with 9 bases in between. CDR3 length: 13 amino acids. CDR3 DNA sequence: TGTGCCAGCAGCCAGGGGGCGGTCTATGGCTACACCTTC. Protein product: CASSQGAVYGYTF.

This clone was counted a few times. The J gene is TRBJ1-5, the V gene TRBV6-5; D is ambiguous. The CDR3 extends over 14 amino acids. Trimming shortened V by 4 bases and J by 0 bases, and 7 bases separated the two germline ends. CDR1 is MNHEY, CDR2 SVGAGI, per germline. CDR3 loop: CASSSHNSNQPQHF. The CDR3 bases are TGTGCCAGCAGTTCACACAATAGCAATCAGCCCCAGCATTTT.

This chain uses TRBV10-3 with TRBJ2-2; no clear D gene. CDR1 and CDR2 from the germline V gene are ENHRY and SYGVKD. This CDR3 comprises 12 residues. V lost 7 bases and J 0 bases, leaving 3 bases between the germline ends. The CDR3 nucleotides are TGTGCCATCACAGCGAACACCGGGGAGCTGTTTTTT. Protein product: CAITANTGELFF.

V usage is TRBV12-5 and J usage is TRBJ1-1, with TRBD1 matching 7 bases. This CDR3 is 12 amino acids long. Trimming removed 5 bases from V and 10 bases from J; junction bases left unmatched: 7. Germline loops: CDR1 LGHNT, CDR2 FRNRAP. The CDR3 bases are TGTGCTAGTGGTCCCCCCGACAGGGCAGCTTTCTTT. This encodes CASGPPDRAAFF.

The CDR3 nucleotides read TGTGCCAGCAGCTTGTCTACTATAACCTCGACGCAGTATTTT. This sequence encodes CASSLSTITSTQYF. The chain recombines TRBV7-2 with TRBJ2-3, with D unclear. This CDR3 has 14 residues. With 3 bases removed from V and 9 bases from J, the gap between germline ends came to 16 bases. The germline V gene encodes CDR1 SGHTA and CDR2 FQGNSA.

The gene calls are TRBV18 and TRBJ1-6; no definite D call. The CDR3 extends over 15 amino acids. With 2 bases removed from V and 7 bases from J, the gap between germline ends came to 12 bases. From germline, CDR1 is KGHSH and CDR2 LQKENI. This chain's CDR3 is CASSPGRAGNSPLHF. DNA for the CDR3: TGTGCCAGCTCACCAGGTCGAGCCGGGAATTCACCCCTCCACTTT. The full variable domain, with the rest looked up from reference TRBV18 and TRBJ1-6, is NAGVMQNPRHLVRRRGQEARLRCSPMKGHSHVYWYRQLPEEGLKFMVYLQKENIIDESGMPKERFSAEFPKEGPSILRIQQVVRGDSAAYFCASSPGRAGNSPLHFGNGTRLTVT.

The chain is built from TRBV12-5 and TRBJ1-3; 7 bases fit TRBD1. Germline values: CDR1 LGHNT, CDR2 FRNRAP. Trimming removed 1 base from V and 0 bases from J; junction bases left unmatched: 12. The CDR3 length is 19 residues. CDR3 loop: CASGLETGNVYRSGNTIYF. The CDR3, as DNA: TGTGCTAGTGGTTTGGAGACAGGGAACGTCTATCGCTCTGGAAACACCATATATTTT. The full variable domain, completed using reference TRBV12-5 and TRBJ1-3, is DARVTQTPRHKVTEMGQEVTMRCQPILGHNTVFWYRQTMMQGLELLAYFRNRAPLDDSGMPKDRFSAEMPDATLATLKIQPSEPRDSAVYFCASGLETGNVYRSGNTIYFGEGSWLTVV.

The gene calls are TRBV6-1 and TRBJ1-2; D is ambiguous. Trimming took 6 bases from V and 3 from J, leaving 2 bases between them. The CDR3 has 10 amino acids. The V gene's germline CDR1 is MNHNS and CDR2 SASEGT. The CDR3 DNA sequence: TGTGCCAGCAGCGACTATGGCTACACCTTC. Its protein is CASSDYGYTF.

The V gene is TRBV2, the J gene TRBJ2-3, with D perhaps TRBD1 (5 bases). Per germline, CDR1 SNHLY and CDR2 FYNNEI. With 7 bases removed from V and 6 bases from J, the gap between germline ends came to 14 bases. This CDR3 spans 13 amino acids. The CDR3 protein is CASNHRPGDTQYF. The DNA for the CDR3 is TGTGCCAGCAATCACAGGCCAGGGGATACGCAGTATTTT.

This chain uses TRBV6-5 with TRBJ2-4; D not certain. Germline values: CDR1 MNHEY, CDR2 SVGAGI. Trimming removed 4 bases from V and 0 bases from J, with 7 bases in between. The CDR3 runs 14 residues. For the CDR3, the DNA is TGTGCCAGCAGTTTGGACCCAGCCAAAAACATTCAGTACTTC. Its protein product is CASSLDPAKNIQYF.

This clone was counted between two and nine times. V and J are TRBV10-2 and TRBJ1-1; D perhaps matches TRBD1 (6 bases). Per germline, CDR1 WSHSY and CDR2 SAAADI. V lost 9 bases and J 3 bases, leaving 14 bases between the germline ends. The CDR3 consists of 13 residues. CDR3 region: CASKAGAHTEAFF. CDR3 DNA: TGCGCCAGTAAAGCAGGGGCGCACACTGAAGCTTTCTTT.

The chain links TRBV7-2 to TRBJ2-3; D remains unclear. Germline V gene sequence: CDR1 SGHTA, CDR2 FQGNSA. CDR3 length: 14 amino acids. Trimming took off 2 bases at V and 4 bases at J, with 10 bases between the two ends. The CDR3 nucleotides are TGTGCCAGCAGCTTAAAGCGTTGGGCAGATACGCAGTATTTT. This sequence encodes CASSLKRWADTQYF.

The V call is TRBV18, the J call TRBJ2-3; no reliable D call. Germline V gene lookup returns CDR1 KGHSH and CDR2 LQKENI. Between the trimmed V and J ends, which lost 4 bases and 2 bases, there was a span of 10 bases. The CDR3 spans 14 residues. CDR3 coding DNA: TGTGCCAGCTCACAACTGAGATCCACAGATACGCAGTATTTT. It translates to CASSQLRSTDTQYF.

V and J are TRBV5-5 and TRBJ2-7, with D maybe TRBD2 (6 bases). The germline V and J ends were trimmed by 1 base and 5 bases, with 13 bases remaining between them. Germline values: CDR1 SGHKS, CDR2 YYEKEE (reference sequence). This CDR3 has 14 amino acids. This chain's CDR3 is CASSLLEGSHEQYF. The CDR3 DNA is TGTGCCAGCAGCTTGTTGGAGGGGAGTCACGAGCAGTACTTC.

The CDR3 coding sequence is TGCGCCAGCAGTCCAGCGGGGGCCACAGATACGCAGTATTTT. Its translation: CASSPAGATDTQYF. This chain joins TRBV10-1 and TRBJ2-3, with TRBD2 identical over 8 bases. From germline, CDR1 is WNHNN and CDR2 SYGVQD (reference sequence). This CDR3 has 14 residues. V was clipped by 5 bases and J by 2 bases; unmatched bases: 3.

The rearrangement joins TRBV10-3 to TRBJ1-6, with D maybe TRBD1 (5 bases). V lost 2 bases and J 13 bases, leaving 15 bases between the germline ends. Germline values: CDR1 ENHRY, CDR2 SYGVKD. CDR3 length: 14 amino acids. The CDR3 protein is CAISEASQVTPLHF. The CDR3 DNA follows: TGTGCCATCAGTGAGGCTTCACAGGTCACCCCCCTCCACTTT.